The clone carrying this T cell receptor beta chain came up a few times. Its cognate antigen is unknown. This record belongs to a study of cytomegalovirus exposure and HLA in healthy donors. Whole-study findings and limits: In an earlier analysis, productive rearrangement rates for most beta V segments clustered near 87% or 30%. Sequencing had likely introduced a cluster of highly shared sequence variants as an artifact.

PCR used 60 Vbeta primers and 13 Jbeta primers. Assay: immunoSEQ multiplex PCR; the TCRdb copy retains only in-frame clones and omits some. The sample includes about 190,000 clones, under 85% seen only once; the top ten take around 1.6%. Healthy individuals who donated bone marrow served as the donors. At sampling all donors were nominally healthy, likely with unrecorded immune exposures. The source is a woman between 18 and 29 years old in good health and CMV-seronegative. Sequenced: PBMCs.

The DNA for the CDR3 is TGTGCCAGCAGCCGCAGCGGATACAATGAGCAGTTCTTC. Residues: CASSRSGYNEQFF. The chain uses TRBV7-8 and TRBJ2-1; the D gene is possibly TRBD2 (5 bases). The germline CDR1 and CDR2 sequences are SGHVS and FQNEAQ. The CDR3 consists of 13 residues. Trimming pared 5 bases from V and 4 bases from J, leaving 9 bases between.